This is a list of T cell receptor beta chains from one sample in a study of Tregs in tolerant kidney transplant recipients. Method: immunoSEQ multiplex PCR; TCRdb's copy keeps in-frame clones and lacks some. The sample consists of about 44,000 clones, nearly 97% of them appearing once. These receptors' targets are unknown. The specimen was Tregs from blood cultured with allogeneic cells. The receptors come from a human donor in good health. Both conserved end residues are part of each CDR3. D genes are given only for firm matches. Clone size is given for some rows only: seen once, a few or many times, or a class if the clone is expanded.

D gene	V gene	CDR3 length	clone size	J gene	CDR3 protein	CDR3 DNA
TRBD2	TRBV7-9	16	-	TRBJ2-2	CASSQRLAGGTGELFF	TGTGCCAGCAGCCAGCGACTAGCGGGGGGGACCGGGGAGCTGTTTTTT
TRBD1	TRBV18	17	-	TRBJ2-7	CASSPRGAGTGAYEQYF	TGTGCCAGCTCACCACGGGGAGCCGGGACAGGGGCTTACGAGCAGTACTTC
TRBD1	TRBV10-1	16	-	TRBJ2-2	CASSATGTGVTGELFF	TGCGCCAGCAGTGCTACCGGGACAGGGGTCACCGGGGAGCTGTTTTTT
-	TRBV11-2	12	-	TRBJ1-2	CASSSESYGYTF	TGTGCCAGCAGTTCAGAATCCTATGGCTACACCTTC
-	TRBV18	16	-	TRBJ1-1	CASSPSGGGMNTEAFF	TGTGCCAGCTCACCCTCGGGAGGGGGAATGAACACTGAAGCTTTCTTT
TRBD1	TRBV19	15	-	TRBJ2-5	CATRGITGFQETQYF	TGTGCCACCAGGGGGATCACAGGTTTCCAAGAGACCCAGTACTTC
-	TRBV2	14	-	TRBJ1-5	CASSATSSNQPQHF	TGTGCCAGCAGTGCCACCTCTAGCAATCAGCCCCAGCATTTT
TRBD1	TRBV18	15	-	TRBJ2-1	CASSQSTGGLNEQFF	TGTGCCAGCTCACAATCGACAGGGGGCCTCAATGAGCAGTTCTTC
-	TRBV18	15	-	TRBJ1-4	CASSPTRATNEKLFF	TGTGCCAGCTCACCTACCAGGGCAACTAATGAAAAACTGTTTTTT
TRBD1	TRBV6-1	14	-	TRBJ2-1	CATHIDRGRDEQFF	TGTGCCACTCACATAGACAGGGGCCGCGATGAGCAGTTCTTC
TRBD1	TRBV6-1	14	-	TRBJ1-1	CASARDRINTEAFF	TGTGCCAGCGCGCGGGACAGAATAAACACTGAAGCTTTCTTT
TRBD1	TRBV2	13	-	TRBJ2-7	CASQPGGIGEQYF	TGTGCCAGCCAACCAGGGGGCATTGGCGAGCAGTACTTC
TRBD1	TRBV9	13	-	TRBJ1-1	CASSVTGELEAFF	TGTGCCAGCAGCGTGACAGGGGAACTTGAAGCTTTCTTT
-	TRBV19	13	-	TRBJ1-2	CASSIWREDGYTF	TGTGCCAGTAGTATTTGGAGAGAAGATGGCTACACCTTC
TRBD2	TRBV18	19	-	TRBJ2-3	CASSPRVAGGPGVSDTQYF	TGTGCCAGCTCACCACGAGTAGCGGGAGGGCCAGGGGTGTCAGATACGCAGTATTTT
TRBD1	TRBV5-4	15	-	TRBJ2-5	CASSGGTGVQETQYF	TGTGCCAGCAGCGGCGGGACAGGGGTCCAAGAGACCCAGTACTTC
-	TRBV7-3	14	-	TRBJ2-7	CASSLYGGVDEQYF	TGTGCCAGCAGCTTATATGGGGGAGTGGACGAGCAGTACTTC
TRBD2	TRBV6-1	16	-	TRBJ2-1	CASSGRTSGIGNEQFF	TGTGCCAGCAGTGGAAGGACTAGCGGGATTGGCAATGAGCAGTTCTTC
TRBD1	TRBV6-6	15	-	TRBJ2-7	CASRSRTGQIYEQYF	TGTGCCAGCAGGAGTAGGACAGGCCAGATCTACGAGCAGTACTTC
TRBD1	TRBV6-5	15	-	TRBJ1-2	CASSNHRGPISGYTF	TGTGCCAGCAGTAACCACAGGGGGCCGATTTCTGGCTACACCTTC
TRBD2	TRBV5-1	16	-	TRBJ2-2	CASSLWSGGTTGELFF	TGCGCCAGCAGCTTGTGGAGCGGGGGGACCACCGGGGAGCTGTTTTTT
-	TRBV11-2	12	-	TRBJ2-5	CASSLQGETQYF	TGTGCCAGCAGCTTGCAGGGGGAGACCCAGTACTTC
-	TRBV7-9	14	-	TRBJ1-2	CASSTEAGGYGYTF	TGTGCCAGCAGCACTGAAGCTGGGGGCTATGGCTACACCTTC
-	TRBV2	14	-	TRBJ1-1	CASSEGRADTEAFF	TGTGCCAGCAGTGAAGGCAGGGCGGACACTGAAGCTTTCTTT
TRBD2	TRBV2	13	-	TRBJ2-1	CASRLGLAYEQFF	TGTGCCAGCAGGCTTGGACTAGCGTATGAGCAGTTCTTC
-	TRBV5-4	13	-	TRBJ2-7	CASTRDISYEQYF	TGTGCCAGCACCAGGGACATTTCCTACGAGCAGTACTTC
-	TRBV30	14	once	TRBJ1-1	CAWSGRAGVTEAFF	TGTGCCTGGTCAGGGAGGGCCGGAGTCACTGAAGCTTTCTTT
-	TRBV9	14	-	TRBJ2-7	CASSVSPRSNEQYF	TGTGCCAGCAGCGTGAGTCCCCGGAGTAACGAGCAGTACTTC
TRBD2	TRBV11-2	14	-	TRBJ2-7	CASSRTSFGDEQYF	TGTGCCAGCAGCCGGACTAGTTTTGGCGACGAGCAGTACTTC